Each of the 4 T cell receptor beta chains below was sequenced from the same sample in a study of beta chain features in type 1 diabetes. Every isolated RNA sample was fully reverse transcribed, so sequencing captured expressed TCRB transcripts. Only in-frame clones appear in the TCRdb table, and some are missing; sequencing was by immunoSEQ multiplex PCR. This sample has about 41,000 clones, with approximately 62% found just once. Their recognized antigens are unknown. Study observations and caveats: For Type 1 diabetes patients, all four CD4+ subsets carried TCRB CDR3s that were moderately but significantly shorter.

The sample consisted of Tregs from blood. The receptors shown here come from a man aged 30-40 years with type 1 diabetes. Some clones in this sample may be carry-over from other donors' samples.

The chain combines TRBV9 with TRBJ1-6; D perhaps matches TRBD1 (5 bases). CDR1 is SGDLS and CDR2 is YYNGEE in the germline V gene. The CDR3 is 13 amino acids. Between the trimmed V and J ends, which lost 3 bases and 16 bases, there was a span of 17 bases. DNA for the CDR3: TGTGCCAGCAGCGCCGTCTTTGCGGGACCGCTCCACTTT. Amino acids: CASSAVFAGPLHF.

The rearrangement uses TRBV7-9 and TRBJ1-1; TRBD1 matches 7 bases. Germline lookup yields CDR1 SEHNR and CDR2 FQNEAQ (reference sequence). The CDR3 consists of 14 residues. V lost 5 bases to trimming and J lost 0 bases; unmatched junction nucleotides: 3. Here the CDR3 DNA reads TGTGCCAGCAGCAAGCAGGGGGTGAACACTGAAGCTTTCTTT. Its protein is CASSKQGVNTEAFF.

This clone was detected once. This chain's CDR3 is CASSQGLSGGAWDEQFF. The CDR3 DNA reads as TGTGCCAGCAGCCAGGGCTTAAGCGGGGGGGCCTGGGATGAGCAGTTCTTC. This chain connects TRBV7-9 to TRBJ2-1; 10 bases are shared with TRBD2. Germline lookup yields CDR1 SEHNR and CDR2 FQNEAQ (reference sequence). This CDR3 comprises 17 residues. The ends lost 5 bases at V and 8 bases at J; junction bases unmatched: 15. Variable domain in full (rest from reference TRBV7-9 and TRBJ2-1): DTGVSQNPRHKITKRGQNVTFRCDPISEHNRLYWYRQTLGQGPEFLTYFQNEAQLEKSRLLSDRFSAERPKGSFSTLEIQRTEQGDSAMYLCASSQGLSGGAWDEQFFGPGTRLTVL.

This chain connects TRBV29-1 to TRBJ1-3; D unresolved. The CDR3 is made up of 14 amino acids. With 0 bases removed from V and 3 bases from J, the gap between germline ends came to 9 bases. CDR1 SQVTM and CDR2 ANQGSEA come from the germline V gene. DNA for the CDR3: TGCAGCGTTGAAGATCCGGGGATTGGAAACACCATATATTTT. Amino acids: CSVEDPGIGNTIYF.